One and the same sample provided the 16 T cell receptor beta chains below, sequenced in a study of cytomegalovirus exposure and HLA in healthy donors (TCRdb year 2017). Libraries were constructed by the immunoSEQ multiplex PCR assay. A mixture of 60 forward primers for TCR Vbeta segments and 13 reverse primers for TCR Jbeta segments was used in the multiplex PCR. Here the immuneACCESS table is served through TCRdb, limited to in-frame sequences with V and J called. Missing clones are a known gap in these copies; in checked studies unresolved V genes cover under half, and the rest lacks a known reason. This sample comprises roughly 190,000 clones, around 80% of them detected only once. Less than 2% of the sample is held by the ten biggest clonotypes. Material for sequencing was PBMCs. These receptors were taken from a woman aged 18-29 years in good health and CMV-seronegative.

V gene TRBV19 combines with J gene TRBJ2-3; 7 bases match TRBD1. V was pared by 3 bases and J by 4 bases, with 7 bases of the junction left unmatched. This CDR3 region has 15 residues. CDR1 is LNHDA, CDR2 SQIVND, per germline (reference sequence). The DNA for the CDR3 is TGTGCCAGTAGTATTAGACAGGGCTTGCCAGATACGCAGTATTTT. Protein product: CASSIRQGLPDTQYF.

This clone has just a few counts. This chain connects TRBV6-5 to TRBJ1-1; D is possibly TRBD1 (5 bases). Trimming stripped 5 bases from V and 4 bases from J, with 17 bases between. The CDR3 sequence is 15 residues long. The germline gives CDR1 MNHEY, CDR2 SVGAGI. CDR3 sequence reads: CASSPREGGGTEAFF. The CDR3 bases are TGTGCCAGCAGTCCCCGGGAAGGCGGGGGCACTGAAGCTTTCTTT.

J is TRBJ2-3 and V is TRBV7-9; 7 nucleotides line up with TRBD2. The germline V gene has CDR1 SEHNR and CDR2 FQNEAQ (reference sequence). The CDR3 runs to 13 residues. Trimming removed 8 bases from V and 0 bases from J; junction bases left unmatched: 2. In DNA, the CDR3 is TGTGCCAGCTCGGGAGGAAGCACAGATACGCAGTATTTT. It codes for CASSGGSTDTQYF.

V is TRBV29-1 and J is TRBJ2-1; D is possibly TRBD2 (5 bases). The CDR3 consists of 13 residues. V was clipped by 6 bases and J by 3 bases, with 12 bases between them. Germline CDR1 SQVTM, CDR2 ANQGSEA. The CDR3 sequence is CSVEGPYYNEQFF. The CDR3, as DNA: TGCAGCGTCGAGGGCCCTTACTACAATGAGCAGTTCTTC.

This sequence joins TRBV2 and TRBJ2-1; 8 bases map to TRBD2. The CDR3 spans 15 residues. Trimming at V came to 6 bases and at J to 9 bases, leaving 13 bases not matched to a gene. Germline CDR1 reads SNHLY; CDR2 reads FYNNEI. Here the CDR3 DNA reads TGTGCCAGCAGCGAGGTGGCGGGAGGATCGGGTGAGCAGTTCTTC. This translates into CASSEVAGGSGEQFF.

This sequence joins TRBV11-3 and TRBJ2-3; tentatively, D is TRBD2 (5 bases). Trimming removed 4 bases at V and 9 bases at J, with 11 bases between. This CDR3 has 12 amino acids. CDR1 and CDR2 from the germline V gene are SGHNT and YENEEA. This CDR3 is CASSSRGETQYF. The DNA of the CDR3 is TGTGCCAGCAGCTCCCGGGGTGAAACGCAGTATTTT.

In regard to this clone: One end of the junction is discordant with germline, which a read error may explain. The CDR3 DNA reads as TGTTCCAGCAGCTTGGAGGGACAGGCCGTTTCCTACGAGCAGTACTTC. Its protein is CSSSLEGQAVSYEQYF. V is TRBV7-9 and J is TRBJ2-7; 8 bases map to TRBD1. The CDR3 consists of 16 residues. Germline V gives CDR1 SEHNR, CDR2 FQNEAQ (reference sequence). The whole variable domain, filled in from reference TRBV7-9 and TRBJ2-7, reads DTGVSQNPRHKITKRGQNVTFRCDPISEHNRLYWYRQTLGQGPEFLTYFQNEAQLEKSRLLSDRFSAERPKGSFSTLEIQRTEQGDSAMYLCSSSLEGQAVSYEQYFGPGTRLTVT.

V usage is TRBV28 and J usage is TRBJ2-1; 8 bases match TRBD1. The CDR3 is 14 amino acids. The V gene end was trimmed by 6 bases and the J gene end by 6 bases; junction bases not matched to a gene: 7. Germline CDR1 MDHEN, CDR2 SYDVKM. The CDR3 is CASRPLTGGNEQFF. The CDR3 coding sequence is TGTGCCAGCAGACCGCTCACAGGGGGCAATGAGCAGTTCTTC.

CDR3 sequence reads: CASSLANAAVYNEQFF. The CDR3 nucleotides read TGTGCCAGCAGCTTAGCGAATGCGGCAGTCTACAATGAGCAGTTCTTC. This chain uses TRBV7-8 with TRBJ2-1; D not resolved. Trimming removed 0 bases at V and 3 bases at J, with 12 bases between. The CDR3 has 16 amino acids. Germline CDR1 SGHVS, CDR2 FQNEAQ.

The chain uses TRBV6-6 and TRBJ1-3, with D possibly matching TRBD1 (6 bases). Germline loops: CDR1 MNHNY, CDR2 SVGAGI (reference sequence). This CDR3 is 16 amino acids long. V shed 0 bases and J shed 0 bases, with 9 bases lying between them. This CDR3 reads CASSYSRGGSGNTIYF. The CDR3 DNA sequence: TGTGCCAGCAGTTACTCGAGGGGGGGCTCTGGAAACACCATATATTTT.

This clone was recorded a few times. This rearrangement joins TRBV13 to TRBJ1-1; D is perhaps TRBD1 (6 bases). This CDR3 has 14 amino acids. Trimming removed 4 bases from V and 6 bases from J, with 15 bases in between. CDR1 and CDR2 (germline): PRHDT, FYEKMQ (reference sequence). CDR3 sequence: CASSSYIQGPEAFF. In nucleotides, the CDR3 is TGTGCCAGCAGCTCCTACATACAGGGCCCTGAAGCTTTCTTT. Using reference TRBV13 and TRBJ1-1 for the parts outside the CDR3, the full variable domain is AAGVIQSPRHLIKEKRETATLKCYPIPRHDTVYWYQQGPGQDPQFLISFYEKMQSDKGSIPDRFSAQQFSDYHSELNMSSLELGDSALYFCASSSYIQGPEAFFGQGTRLTVV.

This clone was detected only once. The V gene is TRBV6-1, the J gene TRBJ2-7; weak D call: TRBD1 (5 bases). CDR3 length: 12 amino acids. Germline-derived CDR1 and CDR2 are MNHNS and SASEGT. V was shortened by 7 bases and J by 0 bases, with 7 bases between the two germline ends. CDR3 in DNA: TGTGCCAGCACAGGGTCCTCCTACGAGCAGTACTTC. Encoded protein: CASTGSSYEQYF.

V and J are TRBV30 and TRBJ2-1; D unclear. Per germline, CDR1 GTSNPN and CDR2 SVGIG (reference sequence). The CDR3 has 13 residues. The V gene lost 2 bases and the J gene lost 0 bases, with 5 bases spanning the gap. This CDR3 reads CAWSTISYNEQFF. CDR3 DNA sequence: TGTGCCTGGAGTACAATCTCCTACAATGAGCAGTTCTTC.

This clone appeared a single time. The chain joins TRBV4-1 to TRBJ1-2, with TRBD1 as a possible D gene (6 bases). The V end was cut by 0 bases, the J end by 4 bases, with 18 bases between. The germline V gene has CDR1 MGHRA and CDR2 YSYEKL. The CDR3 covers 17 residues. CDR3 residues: CASSQEYREPILYGYTF. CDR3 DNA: TGCGCCAGCAGCCAAGAGTACAGGGAGCCAATTCTCTATGGCTACACCTTC.

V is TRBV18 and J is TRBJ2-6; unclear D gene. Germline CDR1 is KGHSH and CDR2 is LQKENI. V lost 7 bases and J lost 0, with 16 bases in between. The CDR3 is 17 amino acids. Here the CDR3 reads CASLTGLQSSGANVLTF. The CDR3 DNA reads TGTGCCAGCTTAACTGGGCTGCAAAGCTCTGGGGCCAACGTCCTGACTTTC.

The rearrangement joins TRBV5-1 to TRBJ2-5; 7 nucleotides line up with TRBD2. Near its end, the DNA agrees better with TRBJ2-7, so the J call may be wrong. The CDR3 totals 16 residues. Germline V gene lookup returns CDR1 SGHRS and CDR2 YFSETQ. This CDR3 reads CASSLYLADDSYEQYF. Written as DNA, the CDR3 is TGCGCCAGCAGCTTGTATCTAGCGGACGACTCCTACGAGCAGTACTTC.